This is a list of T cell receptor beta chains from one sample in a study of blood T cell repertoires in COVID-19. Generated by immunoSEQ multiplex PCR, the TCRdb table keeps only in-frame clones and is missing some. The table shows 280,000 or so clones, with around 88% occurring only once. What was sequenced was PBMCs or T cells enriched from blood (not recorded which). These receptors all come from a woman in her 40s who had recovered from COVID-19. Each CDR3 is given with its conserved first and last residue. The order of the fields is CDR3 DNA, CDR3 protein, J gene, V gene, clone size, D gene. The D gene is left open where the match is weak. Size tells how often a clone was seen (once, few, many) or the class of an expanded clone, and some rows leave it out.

DNA: TGTGCCAGCAGTCTAGGGCGACTAGCGGGGAACCAAGAGACCCAGTACTTC
CDR3: CASSLGRLAGNQETQYF
J: TRBJ2-5
V: TRBV6-2/TRBV6-3
size: -
D: TRBD2

DNA: TGTGCCAGCAGCTTAGAAGGGGTATGGGGTCAGTACTTC
CDR3: CASSLEGVWGQYF
J: TRBJ2-5
V: TRBV7-2
size: few
D: -

DNA: TGTGCCAGCACCGATAGCGGTTTTAATCCCTACGAGCAGTACTTC
CDR3: CASTDSGFNPYEQYF
J: TRBJ2-7
V: TRBV6-5
size: -
D: -

DNA: TGCGCCAGCGCAATGGCGGAGAGCTCCTACAATGAGCAGTTCTTC
CDR3: CASAMAESSYNEQFF
J: TRBJ2-1
V: TRBV4-3
size: -
D: -

DNA: TGTGCCAGCAGTTTATTAGGGATTAGCGAGAACACCGGGGAGCTGTTTTTT
CDR3: CASSLLGISENTGELFF
J: TRBJ2-2
V: TRBV28
size: once
D: -

DNA: TGTGCCACCAGTGATTTATCCTCCCCCGATACGCAGTATTTT
CDR3: CATSDLSSPDTQYF
J: TRBJ2-3
V: TRBV24-1
size: -
D: -

DNA: TGTGCCAGCAGCCAAGCGGGAGCCGCAGATACGCAGTATTTT
CDR3: CASSQAGAADTQYF
J: TRBJ2-3
V: TRBV4-2
size: -
D: -

DNA: TGTGCCAGCAGCCCCGGACTAGCGGGTGAAACGCCGTTC
CDR3: CASSPGLAGETPF
J: TRBJ2-7
V: TRBV6-6
size: -
D: TRBD2

DNA: TGTGCCAGCAGCCCCAGGGACAGAGAGAAACTGTTTTTT
CDR3: CASSPRDREKLFF
J: TRBJ1-4
V: TRBV5-8
size: -
D: TRBD1

DNA: TGTGCCAGCAGCATTGGGCCAGGCAATATAAATGAAAAACTGTTTTTT
CDR3: CASSIGPGNINEKLFF
J: TRBJ1-4
V: TRBV27
size: -
D: -

DNA: TGCGCCAGCAGTGCAGGCTACGAGCAGTACTTC
CDR3: CASSAGYEQYF
J: TRBJ2-7
V: TRBV10-1
size: -
D: -

DNA: TGCGCCAGCAGCTACGACAGGGGGAACACTGAAGCTTTCTTT
CDR3: CASSYDRGNTEAFF
J: TRBJ1-1
V: TRBV5-1
size: -
D: TRBD1

DNA: TGTGCCAGCAGTAGACTAGCGGGAGGGGAATTGAATGAGCAGTTCTTC
CDR3: CASSRLAGGELNEQFF
J: TRBJ2-1
V: TRBV9
size: -
D: TRBD2

DNA: TGTGCCAGCAGCCATGACAGGGGGAATGAAAAACTGTTTTTT
CDR3: CASSHDRGNEKLFF
J: TRBJ1-4
V: TRBV16
size: -
D: TRBD1

DNA: TGTGCCAGCAGCGCGACTAGCGGGAGCCCAGATACGCAGTATTTT
CDR3: CASSATSGSPDTQYF
J: TRBJ2-3
V: TRBV11-2
size: -
D: TRBD2

DNA: TGTGCCAGCAGCCTAACAGGGGATAGGGGCTACACCTTC
CDR3: CASSLTGDRGYTF
J: TRBJ1-2
V: TRBV14
size: once
D: TRBD1

DNA: TGCGCCAGCAGCTTCGGGGCGGGAGGCGTCAACGAGCAGTACTTC
CDR3: CASSFGAGGVNEQYF
J: TRBJ2-7
V: TRBV5-1
size: once
D: TRBD2

DNA: TGTGCCAGCAGTTACCCCCCGGGACACGAAGAGACCCAGTACTTC
CDR3: CASSYPPGHEETQYF
J: TRBJ2-5
V: TRBV6-2/TRBV6-3
size: -
D: -

DNA: TGTGCCAGCAGTCTCCTGTGGAGCGGGAGGTTGGACGGATCCTACAATGAGCAGTTCTTC
CDR3: CASSLLWSGRLDGSYNEQFF
J: TRBJ2-1
V: TRBV28
size: -
D: TRBD2

DNA: TGTGCCAGCAGCCTCACATGGCGGGCCGAAAAACTGTTTTTT
CDR3: CASSLTWRAEKLFF
J: TRBJ1-4
V: TRBV6-5
size: -
D: -

DNA: TGTGCCAGCAGTTTATGGACAGGGGGTTCACCCCTCCACTTT
CDR3: CASSLWTGGSPLHF
J: TRBJ1-6
V: TRBV27
size: -
D: TRBD1

DNA: TGTGCCAGCAGCATACCACAGGGGAATGAGCAGTTCTTC
CDR3: CASSIPQGNEQFF
J: TRBJ2-1
V: TRBV9
size: -
D: TRBD1

DNA: TGTGCCAGCAAGGCTTATCCTAGCTCCTACGAGCAGTACTTC
CDR3: CASKAYPSSYEQYF
J: TRBJ2-7
V: TRBV27
size: -
D: -

DNA: TGTGCCAGCAGGGGGGGGATCCCTAGCACAGATACGCAGTATTTT
CDR3: CASRGGIPSTDTQYF
J: TRBJ2-3
V: TRBV2
size: -
D: TRBD2

DNA: TGTGCCAGAAGCGTCAAAGTAGACAGGGTGAGGACTGAAGCTTTCTTT
CDR3: CARSVKVDRVRTEAFF
J: TRBJ1-1
V: TRBV5-3
size: -
D: TRBD1

DNA: TGTGCCAGCAGCTTGGTTCGGGCTAGCGGGGTCTCCTACAATGAGCAGTTCTTC
CDR3: CASSLVRASGVSYNEQFF
J: TRBJ2-1
V: TRBV5-4
size: once
D: TRBD2

DNA: TGTGCCACCAGCAGTTCACAGGGGCAGCCCCAGCATTTT
CDR3: CATSSSQGQPQHF
J: TRBJ1-5
V: TRBV15
size: -
D: TRBD1

DNA: TGTGCCAGTAGTGAAATTACAGGGGGCCTAACGGCCACCCAGTACTTC
CDR3: CASSEITGGLTATQYF
J: TRBJ2-5
V: TRBV19
size: -
D: TRBD1

DNA: TGCGCCAGCAGCCGGTCGGCTAGCGGGAGTTACAATGAGCAGTTCTTC
CDR3: CASSRSASGSYNEQFF
J: TRBJ2-1
V: TRBV4-1
size: -
D: TRBD2

DNA: TGTGCCAGCAGCCCTGACAGGGCTCTACCCGAAAAACTGTTTTTT
CDR3: CASSPDRALPEKLFF
J: TRBJ1-4
V: TRBV7-8
size: -
D: TRBD1

DNA: TGTGCCAGCAGACCTGACCGGAGGGGCTCCTACGAGCAGTACTTC
CDR3: CASRPDRRGSYEQYF
J: TRBJ2-7
V: TRBV6-5
size: -
D: -

DNA: TGTGCCAGCAGCTTTCAGGGTGGCGGCTACACCTTC
CDR3: CASSFQGGGYTF
J: TRBJ1-2
V: TRBV7-2
size: -
D: -

DNA: TGCAGCGTCACGGACAGGGGGTATCAAGAGACCCAGTACTTC
CDR3: CSVTDRGYQETQYF
J: TRBJ2-5
V: TRBV29-1
size: -
D: TRBD1

DNA: TGTGCCAGCAGCGAGCCTGGTGAGCAGTTCTTC
CDR3: CASSEPGEQFF
J: TRBJ2-1
V: TRBV2
size: -
D: -

DNA: TGTGCCAGCAGTTCGGGCCTAGCGGGAATTGAGCAGTTCTTC
CDR3: CASSSGLAGIEQFF
J: TRBJ2-1
V: TRBV27
size: -
D: TRBD2

DNA: TGTGCCAGCAGCTTGGGCGGGGTCCAAGAGACCCAGTACTTC
CDR3: CASSLGGVQETQYF
J: TRBJ2-5
V: TRBV7-9
size: -
D: -

DNA: TGTGCCAGCAGGCTATCAGGGGGCTACCAACCTGGGGCCAACGTCCTGACTTTC
CDR3: CASRLSGGYQPGANVLTF
J: TRBJ2-6
V: TRBV3-1/TRBV3-2
size: -
D: TRBD1

DNA: TGTGCCAGCAGTGGGGGGGGGTCCTACAATGAGCAGTTCTTC
CDR3: CASSGGGSYNEQFF
J: TRBJ2-1
V: TRBV28
size: -
D: TRBD2

DNA: TGTGCCAGCAGCGTAGCCCCGCGACAGGTCCTCTACGAGCAGTACTTC
CDR3: CASSVAPRQVLYEQYF
J: TRBJ2-7
V: TRBV9
size: -
D: -

DNA: TGTGCCAGCAGCCAAGTAGTACTTCGGGAGACCCAGTACTTC
CDR3: CASSQVVLRETQYF
J: TRBJ2-5
V: TRBV3-1/TRBV3-2
size: -
D: -

DNA: TGTGCCAGCAGCCCCGACAGGGGGTACGTTGAGCAGTTCTTC
CDR3: CASSPDRGYVEQFF
J: TRBJ2-1
V: TRBV7-2
size: -
D: TRBD1

DNA: TGTGCCAGCAGTAGCAACAGGGGCGGAACTGAAGCTTTCTTT
CDR3: CASSSNRGGTEAFF
J: TRBJ1-1
V: TRBV6-5
size: -
D: TRBD1

DNA: TGTGCCAGCAGCTTGGGTCCCAGGGGGCATCAAGAGACCCAGTACTTC
CDR3: CASSLGPRGHQETQYF
J: TRBJ2-5
V: TRBV5-6
size: once
D: TRBD1

DNA: TGTGCCAGCAGCTCTGGGGGGAACTATGGCTACACCTTC
CDR3: CASSSGGNYGYTF
J: TRBJ1-2
V: TRBV5-4
size: -
D: -

DNA: TGTGCCAGCTCCCCCTGGTTGGAAGCGGGAGAAGGCGAGCAGTACTTC
CDR3: CASSPWLEAGEGEQYF
J: TRBJ2-7
V: TRBV18
size: -
D: TRBD2

DNA: TGTGCCAGCAGTTTCGGTCGCAATCAGCCCCAGCATTTT
CDR3: CASSFGRNQPQHF
J: TRBJ1-5
V: TRBV12-3/TRBV12-4
size: -
D: -